One sample yielded the 10 T cell receptor beta chains listed below, sequenced in a study of shared clonotypes between healthy human individuals. Profiled with immunoSEQ multiplex PCR; TCRdb holds only in-frame clones, not every one. The sample holds 90,000 to 120,000 clones, 68% seen once. What was sequenced was memory CD8+ T cells sorted from blood. The subset denotes: CD45RO+ cells pooled with CCR7-negative TemRA cells. The receptors were gathered from a woman aged 25-40 years in good health.

V and J are TRBV6-6 and TRBJ2-1, with D perhaps being TRBD1 or TRBD2 (5 bases each). V was shortened by 5 bases and J by 5 bases, with 13 bases between the two germline ends. This CDR3 region has 14 residues. Germline V gene sequence: CDR1 MNHNY, CDR2 SVGAGI (reference sequence). CDR3: CASSDRVGDNEQFF. The CDR3 DNA sequence: TGTGCCAGCAGTGACCGGGTGGGGGACAATGAGCAGTTCTTC.

The J gene is TRBJ2-2, the V gene TRBV28; D may be TRBD1 (5 bases). Germline V gene sequence: CDR1 MDHEN, CDR2 SYDVKM. The CDR3 has 14 amino acids. Trimming took off 4 bases at V and 1 base at J, with 7 bases between the two ends. This CDR3 is CASSSDRNTGELFF. The CDR3 bases are TGTGCCAGCAGTTCAGACAGGAACACCGGGGAGCTGTTTTTT.

The chain employs TRBV6-4 and TRBJ1-5; the D gene is possibly TRBD1 (6 bases). Trimming took off 6 bases at V and 5 bases at J, with 17 bases between the two ends. From germline, CDR1 is MRHNA and CDR2 SNTAGT. The CDR3 contains 15 residues. The CDR3 nucleotides are TGTGCCAGCAGGCACAGGGTTGTAGGGGATCAGCCCCAGCATTTT. Translating it yields CASRHRVVGDQPQHF.

V and J are TRBV21-1 and TRBJ2-1; TRBD2, the table's D call, lacks a check against the DNA. TRBV21-1 is deemed a pseudogene. The CDR3 sequence is 18 residues long. The CDR3 DNA is TGTGCCAGCAGCAAGAGGACTAGCGGGGTCAGCTCCTACAATGAGCAGTTCTTC. Translation: CASSKRTSGVSSYNEQFF.

This clone has ten or more counts. The final CDR3 position lacks the conserved phenylalanine or tryptophan, pointing to a likely read error. Because the CDR3's place on the DNA is in doubt, the DNA is left out and the CDR3 is given as listed by TCRdb. The chain employs TRBV12-1 and TRBJ1-1; TRBD1, as called in the table, went unchecked against the DNA. TRBV12-1 is reported as a pseudogene. 9 amino acids form the CDR3, both terminal residues included. CDR3 sequence reads: CASSCWTGV.

V gene TRBV5-6 combines with J gene TRBJ2-5; possibly TRBD1 or TRBD2 for D (5 bases each). This CDR3 spans 15 amino acids. Germline V gene data show CDR1 as SGHDT and CDR2 as YYEEEE. Trimming cost V 3 bases and J 2 bases, with 14 bases left between them. The DNA for the CDR3 is TGTGCCAGCAGCTCGCGTTTGGGGGTACAAGAGACCCAGTACTTC. It is translated as CASSSRLGVQETQYF.

V gene TRBV9 combines with J gene TRBJ2-7; 9 bases match TRBD2. Germline lookup yields CDR1 SGDLS and CDR2 YYNGEE. The CDR3 has 16 residues. Losses at the gene ends were 2 bases for V and 0 bases for J; bases not matched to a gene: 6. The CDR3 here is CASSVGLAYTSYEQYF. The CDR3 bases are TGTGCCAGCAGCGTCGGACTAGCGTATACCTCCTACGAGCAGTACTTC. Drawing the rest from reference TRBV9 and TRBJ2-7, the complete variable domain is DSGVTQTPKHLITATGQRVTLRCSPRSGDLSVYWYQQSLDQGLQFLIQYYNGEERAKGNILERFSAQQFPDLHSELNLSSLELGDSALYFCASSVGLAYTSYEQYFGPGTRLTVT.

The chain recombines TRBV29-1 with TRBJ1-2; the match to TRBD1 covers 8 bases. The CDR3 is 14 residues long. Germline V gives CDR1 SQVTM, CDR2 ANQGSEA. V was pared by 4 bases and J by 10 bases, with 14 bases of the junction left unmatched. DNA for the CDR3: TGCAGCGTTGGAGAGACAGGGGCGCCGGTTATCTACACCTTC. Encoded protein: CSVGETGAPVIYTF.

This chain uses TRBV27 with TRBJ2-3; 9 positions match TRBD2. The length of the CDR3 is 15 residues. Trimming cost V 1 base and J 7 bases; bases outside gene matches: 6. Germline assignment: CDR1 MNHEY and CDR2 SMNVEV (reference sequence). CDR3 sequence: CASSLFSGGGYTQYF. CDR3 DNA: TGTGCCAGCAGTTTATTTAGCGGGGGTGGGTATACGCAGTATTTT.

The genes are TRBV18 and TRBJ1-1; D unclear. Trimming took off 2 bases at V and 1 base at J, with 5 bases between the two ends. This CDR3 comprises 13 residues. CDR1 is KGHSH and CDR2 is LQKENI in the germline V gene. CDR3 residues: CASSPAQNTEAFF. The CDR3 coding sequence is TGTGCCAGCTCACCAGCTCAGAACACTGAAGCTTTCTTT.